This T cell receptor beta chain originates from a study of CD8+ T cells in alopecia areata. Treatment in this sample: oral pan-JAK inhibitor, 5-10 mg twice daily. Reverse transcription of extracted RNA yielded cDNA, which provided the sequencing template. Sequenced by immunoSEQ multiplex PCR; TCRdb stores in-frame clones only, minus some. The data contain 200,000 to 250,000 clones, roughly two fifths of them singletons. General study results and limits: With tofacitinib ongoing, many expanded lesional clones persisted in both scalp and blood.

As for this clone: Its target is not known.

In germline, CDR1 is LNHDA, CDR2 SQIVND (reference sequence). The ends lost 6 bases at V and 1 base at J; junction bases unmatched: 4. The CDR3 consists of 14 residues. The sample was CD4+ T cells sorted from blood, taken between weeks 30 and 35, from a patient treated with tofacitinib. This sequence was found in a human donor with alopecia areata. V is TRBV19 and J is TRBJ1-2, with 8 bases identical to TRBD1. CDR3 sequence: CASRAGQGNYGYTF. In nucleotides, the CDR3 is TGTGCCAGTAGAGCCGGACAGGGTAACTATGGCTACACCTTC.